Listed below are T cell receptor beta chains from one sample, sequenced in a study of identifying expanded T cells in peripheral blood. Some clones are missing from TCRdb's copy, which holds only in-frame ones; the method was immunoSEQ multiplex PCR. This table holds about 80,000 clones, around nine tenths found once. Specimen: blood. The receptors were sampled from a person between 18 and 75 years old in good health. Each CDR3 is given with its conserved first and last residue. D genes are given only for firm matches. The size entry is marked missing in some rows and otherwise reads once, few, many or a size class.

d_gene: TRBD2; v_gene: TRBV5-1; j_gene: TRBJ2-3; abundance: NA; CDR3aa: CASSQPSGGMTDTQYF; CDR3nt: TGCGCCAGCTCACAGCCTAGCGGGGGAATGACAGATACGCAGTATTTT
d_gene: NA; v_gene: TRBV18; j_gene: TRBJ2-7; abundance: NA; CDR3aa: CASSAPGRGEQYF; CDR3nt: TGTGCCAGCTCTGCCCCCGGCAGGGGCGAGCAGTACTTC
d_gene: NA; v_gene: TRBV5-4; j_gene: TRBJ2-2; abundance: NA; CDR3aa: CASSRAPGRAGGGELFF; CDR3nt: TGTGCCAGCAGCCGCGCACCGGGCAGGGCTGGTGGCGGGGAGCTGTTTTTT
d_gene: NA; v_gene: TRBV30; j_gene: TRBJ2-1; abundance: NA; CDR3aa: CAWATRLGDEQFF; CDR3nt: TGTGCCTGGGCCACCCGCCTCGGAGATGAGCAGTTCTTC
d_gene: NA; v_gene: TRBV7-9; j_gene: TRBJ2-2; abundance: NA; CDR3aa: CASSHVPTNTGELFF; CDR3nt: TGTGCCAGCAGCCACGTCCCGACGAACACCGGGGAGCTGTTTTTT
d_gene: NA; v_gene: TRBV4-3; j_gene: TRBJ1-2; abundance: NA; CDR3aa: CASSQAWGAEGSYGYTF; CDR3nt: TGCGCCAGCAGCCAAGCCTGGGGGGCCGAGGGTTCCTATGGCTACACCTTC
d_gene: NA; v_gene: TRBV7-2; j_gene: TRBJ1-2; abundance: NA; CDR3aa: CASSPGTGQGYTF; CDR3nt: TGTGCCAGCAGCCCGGGAACGGGGCAAGGCTACACCTTC
d_gene: NA; v_gene: TRBV7-9; j_gene: TRBJ2-3; abundance: NA; CDR3aa: CASIRAETSTDTQYF; CDR3nt: TGTGCCAGCATTAGGGCAGAGACTAGCACAGATACGCAGTATTTT
d_gene: TRBD1; v_gene: TRBV11-2; j_gene: TRBJ1-3; abundance: once; CDR3aa: CASRPRGQGPGNTIYF; CDR3nt: TGTGCCAGCCGACCTAGGGGGCAGGGGCCAGGAAACACCATATATTTT
d_gene: TRBD1; v_gene: TRBV5-4; j_gene: TRBJ2-5; abundance: NA; CDR3aa: CASSTPGQGRKTQYF; CDR3nt: TGTGCCAGCAGCACCCCGGGACAGGGGAGGAAGACCCAGTACTTC
d_gene: TRBD1; v_gene: TRBV18; j_gene: TRBJ2-2; abundance: NA; CDR3aa: CASSPGQGAGELFF; CDR3nt: TGTGCCAGCTCACCGGGACAGGGAGCCGGGGAGCTGTTTTTT
d_gene: NA; v_gene: TRBV4-3; j_gene: TRBJ2-2; abundance: NA; CDR3aa: CASSQDRNGYNTGELFF; CDR3nt: TGCGCCAGCAGCCAAGATAGGAACGGATATAACACCGGGGAGCTGTTTTTT
d_gene: TRBD1; v_gene: TRBV28; j_gene: TRBJ1-2; abundance: NA; CDR3aa: CASSLTGTVTYGYTF; CDR3nt: TGTGCCAGCAGTCTGACCGGGACAGTAACATATGGCTACACCTTC
d_gene: TRBD1; v_gene: TRBV9; j_gene: TRBJ1-3; abundance: NA; CDR3aa: CASSEDRGYAMFGNTIYF; CDR3nt: TGTGCCAGCAGCGAAGACAGGGGATACGCGATGTTTGGAAACACCATATATTTT
d_gene: NA; v_gene: TRBV6-5; j_gene: TRBJ2-7; abundance: NA; CDR3aa: CASSYSADPSYEQYF; CDR3nt: TGTGCCAGCAGTTATTCAGCTGATCCTTCCTACGAGCAGTACTTC
d_gene: TRBD1; v_gene: TRBV7-9; j_gene: TRBJ1-2; abundance: few; CDR3aa: CASSLDRPGGYTF; CDR3nt: TGTGCCAGCAGCTTGGACAGGCCCGGTGGCTACACCTTC
d_gene: NA; v_gene: TRBV27; j_gene: TRBJ1-2; abundance: NA; CDR3aa: CASSSPGDGTYGYTF; CDR3nt: TGTGCCAGCAGTTCCCCCGGGGACGGCACTTATGGCTACACCTTC
d_gene: NA; v_gene: TRBV5-6; j_gene: TRBJ2-7; abundance: NA; CDR3aa: CASSLGGAEQYF; CDR3nt: TGTGCCAGCAGCTTGGGGGGGGCCGAGCAGTACTTC
d_gene: NA; v_gene: TRBV7-9; j_gene: TRBJ1-2; abundance: NA; CDR3aa: CASSSYGWAGEGYTF; CDR3nt: TGTGCCAGCAGCTCCTATGGATGGGCAGGGGAAGGCTACACCTTC
d_gene: TRBD1; v_gene: TRBV5-1; j_gene: TRBJ2-5; abundance: NA; CDR3aa: CASTNLGTAGETQYF; CDR3nt: TGCGCCAGCACAAACCTTGGGACAGCCGGGGAGACCCAGTACTTC
d_gene: NA; v_gene: TRBV5-4; j_gene: TRBJ2-3; abundance: NA; CDR3aa: CASSLPRGTDTQYF; CDR3nt: TGTGCCAGCAGCTTGCCTAGGGGAACAGATACGCAGTATTTT
d_gene: NA; v_gene: TRBV5-1; j_gene: TRBJ2-7; abundance: NA; CDR3aa: CASSLELGRTYEQYF; CDR3nt: TGCGCCAGCAGCTTGGAGTTGGGGAGGACCTACGAGCAGTACTTC
d_gene: NA; v_gene: TRBV15; j_gene: TRBJ2-1; abundance: NA; CDR3aa: CATSARPGESSYNEQFF; CDR3nt: TGTGCCACCAGCGCCCGGCCAGGGGAGAGCTCCTACAATGAGCAGTTCTTC
d_gene: TRBD1; v_gene: TRBV7-8; j_gene: TRBJ2-1; abundance: NA; CDR3aa: CASTEGQGIKLEQFF; CDR3nt: TGTGCCAGCACCGAGGGACAGGGTATTAAGTTGGAGCAGTTCTTC
d_gene: TRBD1; v_gene: TRBV7-8; j_gene: TRBJ1-5; abundance: NA; CDR3aa: CASSLRQGYNQPQHF; CDR3nt: TGTGCCAGCAGCTTACGACAGGGATACAATCAGCCCCAGCATTTT
d_gene: TRBD1; v_gene: TRBV28; j_gene: TRBJ2-1; abundance: NA; CDR3aa: CASSFHGTGFRDEQFF; CDR3nt: TGTGCCAGCAGTTTTCACGGGACAGGGTTTCGCGATGAGCAGTTCTTC
d_gene: TRBD1; v_gene: TRBV5-1; j_gene: TRBJ1-1; abundance: NA; CDR3aa: CASSFWTGGELATEAFF; CDR3nt: TGCGCCAGCAGCTTCTGGACAGGGGGAGAGTTGGCCACTGAAGCTTTCTTT
d_gene: TRBD1; v_gene: TRBV6-5; j_gene: TRBJ2-2; abundance: NA; CDR3aa: CASSYYPGGVGELFF; CDR3nt: TGTGCCAGCAGTTACTATCCAGGGGGTGTCGGGGAGCTGTTTTTT
d_gene: NA; v_gene: TRBV18; j_gene: TRBJ1-4; abundance: NA; CDR3aa: CASSPPAEPNEKLFF; CDR3nt: TGTGCCAGCTCACCACCGGCAGAGCCTAATGAAAAACTGTTTTTT
d_gene: NA; v_gene: TRBV6-1; j_gene: TRBJ1-2; abundance: NA; CDR3aa: CASSEGFGYTF; CDR3nt: TGTGCCAGCAGTGAGGGTTTTGGCTACACCTTC
d_gene: TRBD2; v_gene: TRBV28; j_gene: TRBJ2-7; abundance: NA; CDR3aa: CASSLDLLAGNYEQYF; CDR3nt: TGTGCCAGCAGTTTAGATCTCCTAGCGGGAAACTACGAGCAGTACTTC
d_gene: TRBD1; v_gene: TRBV29-1; j_gene: TRBJ2-1; abundance: NA; CDR3aa: CSAGGQGALVGIYEQFF; CDR3nt: TGCAGCGCTGGGGGGCAGGGGGCCCTTGTGGGCATCTATGAGCAGTTCTTC
d_gene: TRBD2; v_gene: TRBV7-8; j_gene: TRBJ2-5; abundance: few; CDR3aa: CASSMVAGEETQYF; CDR3nt: TGTGCCAGCAGCATGGTAGCGGGGGAAGAGACCCAGTACTTC
d_gene: TRBD1; v_gene: TRBV19; j_gene: TRBJ1-6; abundance: NA; CDR3aa: CASRDSMDSPLHF; CDR3nt: TGTGCCAGCCGGGACAGCATGGATTCACCCCTCCACTTT
d_gene: NA; v_gene: TRBV19; j_gene: TRBJ2-7; abundance: once; CDR3aa: CASSIGGRGEQYF; CDR3nt: TGTGCCAGTAGTATTGGGGGTCGGGGCGAGCAGTACTTC
d_gene: NA; v_gene: TRBV7-9; j_gene: TRBJ1-1; abundance: NA; CDR3aa: CASSPGYHSTEAFF; CDR3nt: TGTGCCAGCAGCCCAGGATACCACAGCACTGAAGCTTTCTTT
d_gene: TRBD1; v_gene: TRBV6-6; j_gene: TRBJ2-7; abundance: NA; CDR3aa: CASSYPQGGAYEQYF; CDR3nt: TGTGCCAGCAGTTACCCACAGGGGGGCGCCTACGAGCAGTACTTC
d_gene: NA; v_gene: TRBV4-1; j_gene: TRBJ1-2; abundance: NA; CDR3aa: CASSQVFRQDYGYTF; CDR3nt: TGCGCCAGCAGCCAAGTTTTTCGACAAGACTATGGCTACACCTTC
d_gene: NA; v_gene: TRBV11-2; j_gene: TRBJ2-3; abundance: NA; CDR3aa: CASSLLGGYTDTQYF; CDR3nt: TGTGCCAGCAGCTTACTTGGCGGGTACACAGATACGCAGTATTTT
d_gene: NA; v_gene: TRBV15; j_gene: TRBJ1-4; abundance: NA; CDR3aa: CATSRDGLGGAEKLFF; CDR3nt: TGTGCCACCAGCAGAGATGGGTTGGGGGGCGCGGAAAAACTGTTTTTT
d_gene: NA; v_gene: TRBV18; j_gene: TRBJ1-1; abundance: NA; CDR3aa: CASAGQTDLGTEAFF; CDR3nt: TGTGCCAGCGCAGGACAGACCGACCTGGGCACTGAAGCTTTCTTT
d_gene: NA; v_gene: TRBV29-1; j_gene: TRBJ2-7; abundance: NA; CDR3aa: CSVAPGPYEQYF; CDR3nt: TGCAGCGTCGCCCCGGGACCTTACGAGCAGTACTTC
d_gene: NA; v_gene: TRBV27; j_gene: TRBJ2-1; abundance: NA; CDR3aa: CASRANNEQFF; CDR3nt: TGTGCCAGCAGGGCCAACAATGAGCAGTTCTTC
d_gene: NA; v_gene: TRBV30; j_gene: TRBJ2-7; abundance: NA; CDR3aa: CARRGQGTYEQYF; CDR3nt: TGTGCCCGACGGGGGCAGGGGACCTACGAGCAGTACTTC
d_gene: NA; v_gene: TRBV7-6; j_gene: TRBJ2-5; abundance: NA; CDR3aa: CASGLGGSSLQETQYF; CDR3nt: TGTGCCAGCGGGTTGGGCGGATCCTCCCTCCAAGAGACCCAGTACTTC
d_gene: NA; v_gene: TRBV4-3; j_gene: TRBJ2-5; abundance: NA; CDR3aa: CASSQVRTQETQYF; CDR3nt: TGCGCCAGCAGCCAAGTACGGACTCAAGAGACCCAGTACTTC
d_gene: NA; v_gene: TRBV6-5; j_gene: TRBJ2-3; abundance: NA; CDR3aa: CASSSRGSITDTQYF; CDR3nt: TGTGCCAGCAGTTCTCGGGGCTCTATCACAGATACGCAGTATTTT
d_gene: TRBD1; v_gene: TRBV4-3; j_gene: TRBJ1-1; abundance: NA; CDR3aa: CASSHRQGTEAFF; CDR3nt: TGCGCCAGCAGCCACCGACAGGGGACTGAAGCTTTCTTT
d_gene: NA; v_gene: TRBV5-1; j_gene: TRBJ2-3; abundance: NA; CDR3aa: CASSFTSDTQYF; CDR3nt: TGCGCCAGCAGCTTCACTTCAGATACGCAGTATTTT
d_gene: NA; v_gene: TRBV30; j_gene: TRBJ2-2; abundance: NA; CDR3aa: CAWSDPVGREINTGELFF; CDR3nt: TGTGCCTGGAGTGACCCGGTGGGCAGGGAGATAAACACCGGGGAGCTGTTTTTT
d_gene: NA; v_gene: TRBV19; j_gene: TRBJ2-7; abundance: NA; CDR3aa: CASIEASSYEQYF; CDR3nt: TGTGCCAGTATAGAAGCAAGCTCCTACGAGCAGTACTTC
d_gene: NA; v_gene: TRBV5-1; j_gene: TRBJ2-7; abundance: few; CDR3aa: CASSLAGRLYEQYF; CDR3nt: TGCGCCAGCAGCTTGGCTGGGCGCCTCTACGAGCAGTACTTC
d_gene: NA; v_gene: TRBV14; j_gene: TRBJ2-7; abundance: NA; CDR3aa: CASSQEGEWFSPVAF; CDR3nt: TGTGCCAGCAGCCAAGAAGGGGAGTGGTTCTCTCCTGTGGCCTTC
d_gene: NA; v_gene: TRBV30; j_gene: TRBJ2-6; abundance: NA; CDR3aa: CAWSVTALQRSGANVLTF; CDR3nt: TGTGCCTGGAGTGTAACCGCCCTACAGCGCTCTGGGGCCAACGTCCTGACTTTC
d_gene: NA; v_gene: TRBV21-1; j_gene: TRBJ2-7; abundance: few; CDR3aa: CASSAPFGSGYEQYF; CDR3nt: TGTGCCAGCAGTGCCCCTTTCGGAAGCGGCTACGAGCAGTACTTC
d_gene: NA; v_gene: TRBV7-7; j_gene: TRBJ2-5; abundance: NA; CDR3aa: CASSLSRLETQYF; CDR3nt: TGTGCCAGCAGCTTATCCAGGCTGGAGACCCAGTACTTC
d_gene: NA; v_gene: TRBV25-1; j_gene: TRBJ2-1; abundance: NA; CDR3aa: CASWDAGNEQFF; CDR3nt: TGTGCCAGCTGGGATGCGGGCAATGAGCAGTTCTTC
d_gene: NA; v_gene: TRBV4-1; j_gene: TRBJ2-7; abundance: NA; CDR3aa: CASSQDSSGGYEQYF; CDR3nt: TGCGCCAGCAGCCAAGATAGTTCCGGGGGTTACGAGCAGTACTTC
d_gene: NA; v_gene: TRBV19; j_gene: TRBJ1-2; abundance: NA; CDR3aa: CASTRENYGYTF; CDR3nt: TGTGCCAGTACCCGGGAGAACTATGGCTACACCTTC